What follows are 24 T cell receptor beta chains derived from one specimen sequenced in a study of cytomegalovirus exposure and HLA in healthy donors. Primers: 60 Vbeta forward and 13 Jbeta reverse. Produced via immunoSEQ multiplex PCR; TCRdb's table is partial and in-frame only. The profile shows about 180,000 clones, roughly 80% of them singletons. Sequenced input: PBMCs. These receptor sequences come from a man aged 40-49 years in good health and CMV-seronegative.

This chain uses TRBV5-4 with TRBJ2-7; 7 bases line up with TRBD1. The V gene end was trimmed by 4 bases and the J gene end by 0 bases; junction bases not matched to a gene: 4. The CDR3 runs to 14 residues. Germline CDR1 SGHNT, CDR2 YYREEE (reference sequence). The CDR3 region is CASSQDRSSYEQYF. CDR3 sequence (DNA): TGTGCCAGCAGCCAGGACAGGAGCTCCTACGAGCAGTACTTC.

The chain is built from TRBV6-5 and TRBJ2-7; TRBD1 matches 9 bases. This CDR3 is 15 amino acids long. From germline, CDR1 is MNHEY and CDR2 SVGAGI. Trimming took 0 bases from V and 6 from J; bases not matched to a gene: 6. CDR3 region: CASSYSTGGEREQYF. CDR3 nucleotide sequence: TGTGCCAGCAGTTACTCGACAGGGGGTGAACGCGAGCAGTACTTC.

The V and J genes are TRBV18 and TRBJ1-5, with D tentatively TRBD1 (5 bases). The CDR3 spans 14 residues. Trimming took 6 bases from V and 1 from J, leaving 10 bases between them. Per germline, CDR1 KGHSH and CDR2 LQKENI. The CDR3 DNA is TGTGCCAGCTCTTCTTCAGGGAGCAATCAGCCCCAGCATTTT. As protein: CASSSSGSNQPQHF.

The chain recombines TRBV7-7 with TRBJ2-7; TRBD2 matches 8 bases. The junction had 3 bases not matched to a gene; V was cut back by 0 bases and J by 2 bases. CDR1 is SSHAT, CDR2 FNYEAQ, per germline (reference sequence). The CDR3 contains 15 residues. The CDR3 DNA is TGTGCCAGCAGCTTAGCGCGGGGGGCGGCCTACGAGCAGTACTTC. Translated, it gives CASSLARGAAYEQYF.

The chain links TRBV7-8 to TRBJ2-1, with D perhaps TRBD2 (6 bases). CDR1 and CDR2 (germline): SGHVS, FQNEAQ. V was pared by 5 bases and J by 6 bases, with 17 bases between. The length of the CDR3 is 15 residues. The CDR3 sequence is CASSPSGLSGNEQFF. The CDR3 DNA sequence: TGTGCCAGCAGCCCGTCGGGACTTAGCGGCAATGAGCAGTTCTTC.

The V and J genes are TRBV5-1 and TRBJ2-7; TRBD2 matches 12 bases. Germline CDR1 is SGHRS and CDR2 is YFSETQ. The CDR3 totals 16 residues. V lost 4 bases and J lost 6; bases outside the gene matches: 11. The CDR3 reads CASSGGLAGWGLEQYF. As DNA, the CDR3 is TGCGCCAGCAGCGGAGGACTAGCGGGGTGGGGGCTCGAGCAGTACTTC.

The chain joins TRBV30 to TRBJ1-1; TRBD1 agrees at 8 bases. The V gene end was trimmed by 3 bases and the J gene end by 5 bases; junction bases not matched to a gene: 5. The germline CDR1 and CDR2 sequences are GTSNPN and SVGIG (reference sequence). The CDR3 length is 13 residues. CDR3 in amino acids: CAWRSGGATEAFF. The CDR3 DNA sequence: TGTGCCTGGAGATCAGGGGGCGCGACTGAAGCTTTCTTT.

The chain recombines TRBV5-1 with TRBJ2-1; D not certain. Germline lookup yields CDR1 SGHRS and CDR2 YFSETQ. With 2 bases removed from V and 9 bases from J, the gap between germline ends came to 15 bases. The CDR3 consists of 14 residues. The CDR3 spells CASSFGQTGGEQFF. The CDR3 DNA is TGCGCCAGCAGCTTTGGCCAGACTGGCGGTGAGCAGTTCTTC. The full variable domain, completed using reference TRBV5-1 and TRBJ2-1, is KAGVTQTPRYLIKTRGQQVTLSCSPISGHRSVSWYQQTPGQGLQFLFEYFSETQRNKGNFPGRFSGRQFSNSRSEMNVSTLELGDSALYLCASSFGQTGGEQFFGPGTRLTVL.

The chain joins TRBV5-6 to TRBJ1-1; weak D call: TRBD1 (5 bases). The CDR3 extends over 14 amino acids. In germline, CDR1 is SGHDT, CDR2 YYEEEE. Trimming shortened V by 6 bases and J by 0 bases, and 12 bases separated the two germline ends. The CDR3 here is CASIPRAMNTEAFF. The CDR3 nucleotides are TGTGCCAGCATCCCCAGGGCCATGAACACTGAAGCTTTCTTT.

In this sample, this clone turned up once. CDR3 bases: TGTGCCAGCAGTGGGACAGATAAAACCGTCTATGGCTACACCTTC. Amino acids: CASSGTDKTVYGYTF. The chain uses TRBV6-1 and TRBJ1-2; D is possibly TRBD1 (6 bases). In germline, CDR1 is MNHNS, CDR2 SASEGT. The CDR3 spans 15 residues. Trimming shortened V by 4 bases and J by 4 bases, and 16 bases separated the two germline ends.

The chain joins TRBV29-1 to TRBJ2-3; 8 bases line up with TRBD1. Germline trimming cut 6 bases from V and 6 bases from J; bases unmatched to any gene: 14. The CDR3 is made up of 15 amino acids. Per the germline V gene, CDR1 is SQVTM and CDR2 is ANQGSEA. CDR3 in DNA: TGCAGCGTCCCGGACAGGGTGAGGAGGGAGGATACGCAGTATTTT. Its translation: CSVPDRVRREDTQYF.

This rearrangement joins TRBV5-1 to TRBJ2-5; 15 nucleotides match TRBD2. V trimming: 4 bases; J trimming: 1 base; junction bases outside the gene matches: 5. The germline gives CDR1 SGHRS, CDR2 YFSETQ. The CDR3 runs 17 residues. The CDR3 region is CASSLGLAGGPQETQYF. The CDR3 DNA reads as TGCGCCAGCAGCCTAGGACTAGCGGGAGGGCCCCAAGAGACCCAGTACTTC.

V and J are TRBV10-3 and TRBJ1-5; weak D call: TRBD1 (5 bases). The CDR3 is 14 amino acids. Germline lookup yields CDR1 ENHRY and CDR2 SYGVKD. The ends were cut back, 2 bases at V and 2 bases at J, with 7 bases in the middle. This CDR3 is CAISEGGGNQPQHF. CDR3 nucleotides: TGTGCCATCAGTGAGGGGGGGGGCAATCAGCCCCAGCATTTT.

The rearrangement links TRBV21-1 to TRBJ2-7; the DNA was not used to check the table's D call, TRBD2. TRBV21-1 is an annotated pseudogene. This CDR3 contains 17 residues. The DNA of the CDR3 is TGTGCCAGCAGCAAAGGTGTGCCGACGCGGGAAACCTACGAGCAGTACTTC. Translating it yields CASSKGVPTRETYEQYF.

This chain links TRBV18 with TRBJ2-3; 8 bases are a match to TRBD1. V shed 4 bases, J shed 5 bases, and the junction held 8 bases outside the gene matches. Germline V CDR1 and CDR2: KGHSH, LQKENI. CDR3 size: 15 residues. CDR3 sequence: CASSRTGMSIDTQYF. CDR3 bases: TGTGCCAGCTCACGGACAGGGATGTCAATAGATACGCAGTATTTT.

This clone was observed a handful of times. The CDR3 loop is CASSLPGQLAKNIQYF. The CDR3 region has the DNA TGCGCCAGCAGCCTACCGGGACAGCTAGCCAAAAACATTCAGTACTTC. This rearrangement joins TRBV10-2 to TRBJ2-4; 7 nucleotides agree with TRBD1. Germline V gene lookup returns CDR1 WSHSY and CDR2 SAAADI. V was clipped by 6 bases and J by 0 bases; unmatched bases: 8. The CDR3 loop spans 16 amino acids.

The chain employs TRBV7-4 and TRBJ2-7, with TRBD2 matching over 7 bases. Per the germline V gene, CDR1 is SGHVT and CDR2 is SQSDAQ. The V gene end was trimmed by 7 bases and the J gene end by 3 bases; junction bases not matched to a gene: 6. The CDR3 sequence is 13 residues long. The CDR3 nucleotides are TGTGCCAGCAACGGGGGGTTGGACTACGAGCAGTACTTC. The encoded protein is CASNGGLDYEQYF. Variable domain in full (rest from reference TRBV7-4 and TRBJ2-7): GAGVSQSPRYKVAKRGRDVALRCDSISGHVTLYWYRQTLGQGSEVLTYSQSDAQRDKSGRPSGRFSAERPERSVSTLKIQRTEQGDSAVYLCASNGGLDYEQYFGPGTRLTVT.

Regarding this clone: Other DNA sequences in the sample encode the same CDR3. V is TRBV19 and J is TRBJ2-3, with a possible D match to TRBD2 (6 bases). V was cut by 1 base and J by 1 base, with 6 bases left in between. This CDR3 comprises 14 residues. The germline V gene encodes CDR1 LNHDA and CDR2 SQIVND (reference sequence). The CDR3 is CASSIAGGTDTQYF. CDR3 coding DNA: TGTGCCAGTAGTATAGCGGGAGGCACAGATACGCAGTATTTT.

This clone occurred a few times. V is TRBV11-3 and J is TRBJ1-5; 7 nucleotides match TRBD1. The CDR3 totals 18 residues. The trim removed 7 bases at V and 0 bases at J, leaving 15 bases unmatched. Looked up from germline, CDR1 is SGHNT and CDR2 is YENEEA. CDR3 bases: TGTGCCAGCAACGGGACAGCGCACCGACCCTATAGCAATCAGCCCCAGCATTTT. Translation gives CASNGTAHRPYSNQPQHF.

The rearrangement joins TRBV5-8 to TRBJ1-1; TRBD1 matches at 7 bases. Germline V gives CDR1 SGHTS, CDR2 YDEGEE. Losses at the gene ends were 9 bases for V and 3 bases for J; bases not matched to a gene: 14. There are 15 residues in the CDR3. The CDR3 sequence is CATLGTVLWDTEAFF. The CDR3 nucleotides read TGTGCCACACTAGGGACAGTACTATGGGACACTGAAGCTTTCTTT.

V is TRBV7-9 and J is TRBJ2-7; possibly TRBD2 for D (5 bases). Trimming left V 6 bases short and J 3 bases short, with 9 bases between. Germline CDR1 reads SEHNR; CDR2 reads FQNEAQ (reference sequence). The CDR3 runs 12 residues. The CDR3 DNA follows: TGTGCCAGCAGGAGTGGACTCTACGAGCAGTACTTC. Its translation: CASRSGLYEQYF.

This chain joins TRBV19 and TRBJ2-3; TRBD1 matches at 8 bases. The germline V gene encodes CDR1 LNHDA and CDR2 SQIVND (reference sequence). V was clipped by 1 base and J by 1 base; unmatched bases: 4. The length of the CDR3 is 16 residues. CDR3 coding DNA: TGTGCCAGTAGTATAGGCGGACAGGGTCGCACAGATACGCAGTATTTT. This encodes CASSIGGQGRTDTQYF.

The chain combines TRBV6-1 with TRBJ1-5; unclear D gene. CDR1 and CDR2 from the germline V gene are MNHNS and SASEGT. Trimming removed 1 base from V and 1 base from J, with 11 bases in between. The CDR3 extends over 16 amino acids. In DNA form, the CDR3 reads TGTGCCAGCAGTGAAGTTCGACGGGTAAGCAATCAGCCCCAGCATTTT. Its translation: CASSEVRRVSNQPQHF.

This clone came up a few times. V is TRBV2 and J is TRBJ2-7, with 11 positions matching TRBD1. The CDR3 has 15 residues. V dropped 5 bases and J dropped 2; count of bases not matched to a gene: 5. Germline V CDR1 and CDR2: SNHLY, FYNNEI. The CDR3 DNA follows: TGTGCCAGCAGTACCGGGACAGGGGGAACCTACGAGCAGTACTTC. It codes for CASSTGTGGTYEQYF.